The 5 T cell receptor beta chains given below trace back to one sample, sequenced in a study of blood T cell repertoires in COVID-19. The table came from immunoSEQ multiplex PCR; TCRdb's copy has only in-frame clones and leaves some out. Of around 94,000 clones listed, 84% are singletons. The sample taken for sequencing was peripheral blood. The source is a man aged 40-55 years with active or convalescent COVID-19.

The V call is TRBV6-5, the J call TRBJ1-2, with 7 bases matching TRBD1. Per the germline V gene, CDR1 is MNHEY and CDR2 is SVGAGI. The CDR3 extends over 13 amino acids. V was clipped by 7 bases and J by 7 bases; unmatched bases: 9. CDR3 in DNA: TGTGCCAGCAACGACAGGGAGCAAAGTGGCTACACCTTC. The encoded protein is CASNDREQSGYTF.

This clone was observed a single time. This rearrangement joins TRBV5-6 to TRBJ1-2, with a possible D match to TRBD1 (6 bases). The V gene's germline CDR1 is SGHDT and CDR2 YYEEEE. The CDR3 is made up of 15 amino acids. The V and J ends lost 4 bases and 1 base respectively, with 14 bases between them. The CDR3 nucleotides are TGTGCCAGCAGCAACCGTAGGGGGAATAACTATGGCTACACCTTC. As protein: CASSNRRGNNYGYTF.

This clone was seen only a few times. CDR3 residues: CASSPPTTGNTGELFF. The CDR3 DNA reads TGTGCCAGCAGCCCCCCGACAACAGGAAACACCGGGGAGCTGTTTTTT. The genes are TRBV7-9 and TRBJ2-2; D might be TRBD1 (5 bases). The CDR3 is 16 residues long. Germline V gene lookup returns CDR1 SEHNR and CDR2 FQNEAQ (reference sequence). The germline V and J ends were trimmed by 5 bases and 2 bases, with 15 bases remaining between them.

This rearrangement joins TRBV14 to TRBJ2-7, with no clear D. This CDR3 has 13 residues. V was clipped by 0 bases and J by 7 bases, with 10 bases between them. From germline, CDR1 is SGHDN and CDR2 FVKESK. CDR3: CASSQEVGWEQYF. The CDR3 bases are TGTGCCAGCAGCCAAGAGGTGGGCTGGGAGCAGTACTTC.

V usage is TRBV4-1 and J usage is TRBJ1-3, with D uncertain. This CDR3 is built from 14 residues. CDR1 and CDR2 (germline): MGHRA, YSYEKL. V lost 4 bases and J lost 3, with 10 bases in between. CDR3 bases: TGCGCCAGCAGCCCCGGACTGGTTGGAAACACCATATATTTT. Amino acid sequence: CASSPGLVGNTIYF.